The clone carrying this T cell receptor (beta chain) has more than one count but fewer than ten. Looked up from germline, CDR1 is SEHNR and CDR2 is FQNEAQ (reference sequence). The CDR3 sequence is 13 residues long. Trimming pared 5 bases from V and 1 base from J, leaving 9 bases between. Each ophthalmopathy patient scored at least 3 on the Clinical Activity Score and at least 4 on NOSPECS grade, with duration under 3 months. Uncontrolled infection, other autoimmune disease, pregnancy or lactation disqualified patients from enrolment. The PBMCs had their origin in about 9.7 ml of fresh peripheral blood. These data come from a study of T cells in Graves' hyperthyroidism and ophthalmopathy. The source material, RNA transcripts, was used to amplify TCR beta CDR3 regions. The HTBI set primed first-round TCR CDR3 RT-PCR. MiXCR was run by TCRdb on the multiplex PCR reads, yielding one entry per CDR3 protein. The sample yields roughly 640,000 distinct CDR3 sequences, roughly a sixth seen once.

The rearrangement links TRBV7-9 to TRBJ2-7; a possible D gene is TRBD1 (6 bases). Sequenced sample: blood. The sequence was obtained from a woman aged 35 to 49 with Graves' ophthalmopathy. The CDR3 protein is CASSTGQSYEQYF. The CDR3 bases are TGTGCCAGCAGCACTGGACAGTCCTACGAGCAGTACTTC. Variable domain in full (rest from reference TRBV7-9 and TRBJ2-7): DTGVSQNPRHKITKRGQNVTFRCDPISEHNRLYWYRQTLGQGPEFLTYFQNEAQLEKSRLLSDRFSAERPKGSFSTLEIQRTEQGDSAMYLCASSTGQSYEQYFGPGTRLTVT.